These 2 T cell receptor beta chains were sequenced from one sample in a study of molecular identifiers for immune sequencing clone quantification. MiXCR, run by TCRdb on the PCR reads, gives a single entry per CDR3 protein. The data contain tens of thousands of distinct CDR3 sequences, under 20% of them seen just once; the ten biggest clones take up about 0.85%. The sequencing sample was made of naive CD8+ T cells from blood, with Jurkat cell RNA spiked in. The subset denotes: FACS-sorted CD8+CD4-CCR7+CD45RA+ naive T cells. These receptors originate from a human donor in good health. Some libraries in this study had Jurkat cell RNA spiked in.

This clonotype was detected ten times or more. The rearrangement uses TRBV6-5 and TRBJ2-7, with TRBD1 matching 9 bases. This CDR3 region has 16 residues. CDR1 and CDR2 (germline): MNHEY, SVGAGI. V lost 0 bases to trimming and J lost 5 bases; unmatched junction nucleotides: 8. CDR3 coding DNA: TGTGCCAGCAGTTACTCGGTCGACAGGGGGTGGAACGAGCAGTACTTC. Translation: CASSYSVDRGWNEQYF.

This clonotype was seen many times. CDR3 amino acids: CASSPDLYGYTF. CDR3 in DNA: TGTGCCAGCAGCCCCGATCTCTATGGCTACACCTTC. J is TRBJ1-2 and V is TRBV7-6, with D unresolved. CDR1 and CDR2 (germline): SGHVS, FNYEAQ. V lost 5 bases, J lost 4 bases, and 8 bases lay in between. The CDR3 length is 12 residues.